This T cell receptor (beta chain) was obtained from a study of persistence of HIV-infected CD4 T cells. Study summary: Donors had been on suppressive ART for a median of about 8 years.

Anti-CD3/anti-CD28 beads served as a nonspecific positive control stimulus. Sorting of responding CD4+ T cells relied on upregulated CD40 ligand together with CD69. Germline lookup yields CDR1 SGDLS and CDR2 YYNGEE. With 2 bases removed from V and 1 base from J, the gap between germline ends came to 6 bases. The CDR3 sequence is 13 residues long. Study-wide results and caveats: TCR analyses could not target the rare provirus-carrying CMV-responding cells. CMV- and Gag-responding cells had lower TCRbeta richness than CD3/CD28-responding cells.

For this clone: The antigen is unknown.

Sequencing used immunoSEQ version 4 in survey mode. The data were produced by immunoSEQ multiplex PCR, yet TCRdb's version contains in-frame clones alone and is incomplete. The sample contains fewer than 45,000 clones, about 85% of which appear only once. The chain uses TRBV9 and TRBJ1-1; D is perhaps TRBD1 (5 bases). The receptor was derived from an adult woman with HIV who was CMV-seropositive. Sequenced here: CD4+ T cells sorted from PBMCs after approximately 19-hour stimulation, sampled from a patient who received antiretroviral therapy. The CDR3 spells CASSVTANTEAFF. The CDR3 DNA reads TGTGCCAGCAGCGTGACAGCGAACACTGAAGCTTTCTTT.